A selection of T cell receptor beta chains follows, all from one sample in a study of blood T cell repertoires in COVID-19. Assay used: immunoSEQ multiplex PCR; TCRdb lists only in-frame clones, some missing. Among 84,000 or so clones listed, 80% were seen once. Sample: peripheral blood. These receptors originate from a woman over 75 with acute or convalescent COVID-19. CDR3s include the opening cysteine and the closing phenylalanine or tryptophan. D genes are given only for firm matches. For some rows the clone size is stated as once, few or many, or as a class when expanded; others skip it.

V: TRBV6-1
D: TRBD1
J: TRBJ2-2
size: -
DNA: TGTGCCAGCAGTGAAGGTGCGATATGGGACAGGCGACCCGGGGAGCTGTTTTTT
CDR3: CASSEGAIWDRRPGELFF

V: TRBV7-2
D: -
J: TRBJ2-7
size: few
DNA: TGTGCCAGCAACATAGCCAGCTCCTACGAGCAGTACTTC
CDR3: CASNIASSYEQYF

V: TRBV30
D: TRBD1
J: TRBJ1-2
size: -
DNA: TGTGCCTGGAGCGAGAGGGGGCTAGGGGGCTACACCTTC
CDR3: CAWSERGLGGYTF

V: TRBV4-2
D: -
J: TRBJ1-2
size: -
DNA: TGTGCCAGCAGCCTTATGGAGGGGATATATGGCTACACCTTC
CDR3: CASSLMEGIYGYTF

V: TRBV3-1/TRBV3-2
D: -
J: TRBJ2-3
size: -
DNA: TGTGCCAGCAGCCTCAGTCAAGCGTCAGATACGCAGTATTTT
CDR3: CASSLSQASDTQYF

V: TRBV18
D: TRBD1
J: TRBJ2-7
size: -
DNA: TGTGCCAGCTCTTCCCTTGACAGGGGAACCTACGAGCAGTACTTC
CDR3: CASSSLDRGTYEQYF

V: TRBV19
D: -
J: TRBJ2-7
size: -
DNA: TGTGCCAGTAGTATCCCCGGGAGAGCCTACGAGCAGTACTTC
CDR3: CASSIPGRAYEQYF

V: TRBV11-3
D: -
J: TRBJ2-3
size: -
DNA: TGTGCCAGCAGCTTGGGAGGCGAATCCACAGATACGCAGTATTTT
CDR3: CASSLGGESTDTQYF

V: TRBV5-6
D: TRBD1
J: TRBJ2-3
size: -
DNA: TGTGCCAGCAGCTTGGGGCCGACAGGGGCAGGAGATACGCAGTATTTT
CDR3: CASSLGPTGAGDTQYF

V: TRBV27
D: -
J: TRBJ1-6
size: -
DNA: TGTGCCAGCAGTTTATCGAGTGATTCACCCCTCCACTTT
CDR3: CASSLSSDSPLHF

V: TRBV6-5
D: -
J: TRBJ1-5
size: -
DNA: TGTGCCAGCACCCGGTTCCCGGGGTCAGAACAGCCCCAGCATTTT
CDR3: CASTRFPGSEQPQHF

V: TRBV18
D: TRBD1
J: TRBJ2-1
size: -
DNA: TGTGCCAGCTCACGACAGGGCGATGAGCAGTTCTTC
CDR3: CASSRQGDEQFF

V: TRBV12-5
D: TRBD1
J: TRBJ2-3
size: -
DNA: TGTGCTAGTGGTTTGGGGGACAGAGCAGCGAGCGATACGCAGTATTTT
CDR3: CASGLGDRAASDTQYF

V: TRBV6-2/TRBV6-3
D: TRBD2
J: TRBJ2-2
size: -
DNA: TGTGCCAGCAGTTACTCGCCGGGACTAGCGCAAACCGGGGAGCTGTTTTTT
CDR3: CASSYSPGLAQTGELFF

V: TRBV20-1
D: TRBD2
J: TRBJ2-3
size: once
DNA: TGCAGTACCACCCGGACTAGCAGCCAGTATTTT
CDR3: CSTTRTSSQYF

V: TRBV7-3
D: TRBD1
J: TRBJ1-1
size: -
DNA: TGTGCCAGCAGCGTGGGACAGGGGGCGAGAGCTTTCTTT
CDR3: CASSVGQGARAFF

V: TRBV5-1
D: TRBD2
J: TRBJ2-1
size: -
DNA: TGCGCCAGCAGCTTGGCTTTAGCGGGAGCTACCTACAATGAGCAGTTCTTC
CDR3: CASSLALAGATYNEQFF

V: TRBV27
D: TRBD2
J: TRBJ2-1
size: -
DNA: TGTGCCAGCAGTTTAATAGCGGGGGGGTACAATGAGCAGTTCTTC
CDR3: CASSLIAGGYNEQFF

V: TRBV7-9
D: -
J: TRBJ2-5
size: -
DNA: TGTGCCAGCAGCTTATTGGCGGGAAGAGAGACCCAGTACTTC
CDR3: CASSLLAGRETQYF

V: TRBV30
D: -
J: TRBJ2-7
size: -
DNA: TGTGCCTGGAGCGGGAGTGACAGTTCCTACGAGCAGTACTTC
CDR3: CAWSGSDSSYEQYF

V: TRBV5-1
D: -
J: TRBJ1-4
size: -
DNA: TGCGCCAGCAGCTTGGCCAAATCTAGTGGAGGGGACACTAATGAAAAACTGTTTTTT
CDR3: CASSLAKSSGGDTNEKLFF

V: TRBV5-1
D: TRBD2
J: TRBJ2-3
size: -
DNA: TGCGCCAGCAGCCGGGTAGCGGGGGATACGCAGTATTTT
CDR3: CASSRVAGDTQYF

V: TRBV7-6
D: -
J: TRBJ2-3
size: -
DNA: TGTGCCAGCAGCTTAGAACGGGGCACAGATACGCAGTATTTT
CDR3: CASSLERGTDTQYF

V: TRBV19
D: -
J: TRBJ1-1
size: -
DNA: TGTGCCAGTAGCATGGCCGGGGGGAAAATGAACACTGAAGCTTTCTTT
CDR3: CASSMAGGKMNTEAFF

V: TRBV9
D: -
J: TRBJ2-3
size: -
DNA: TGTGCCAGCAGCGTAGGTAGCGTACGTAGCACAGATACGCAGTATTTT
CDR3: CASSVGSVRSTDTQYF

V: TRBV7-9
D: TRBD1
J: TRBJ2-7
size: -
DNA: TGTGCCAGCAACTTCCCGGGACAGGGTATTTACGAGCAGTACTTC
CDR3: CASNFPGQGIYEQYF

V: TRBV10-3
D: -
J: TRBJ1-2
size: -
DNA: TGTGCCATCAGTGAGTCGACTGCCAGTACGGCTGGCTACACCTTC
CDR3: CAISESTASTAGYTF

V: TRBV3-1/TRBV3-2
D: -
J: TRBJ2-7
size: -
DNA: TGTGCCAGCAGCCAAGATAGGAGCGGGTACGAGCAGTACTTC
CDR3: CASSQDRSGYEQYF

V: TRBV11-2
D: -
J: TRBJ2-7
size: -
DNA: TGTGCCAGCAGCCGCAGGTCCTACGAGCAGTACTTC
CDR3: CASSRRSYEQYF

V: TRBV27
D: TRBD2
J: TRBJ2-3
size: -
DNA: TGTGCCAGCAGCCGCGGGGGGGATACGCAGTATTTT
CDR3: CASSRGGDTQYF

V: TRBV6-5
D: TRBD1
J: TRBJ2-5
size: -
DNA: TGTGCCAGCAATAGACAGGGGGGAATGGAGACCCAGTACTTC
CDR3: CASNRQGGMETQYF

V: TRBV6-6
D: TRBD1
J: TRBJ2-7
size: -
DNA: TGTGCCAGCAGCTCAGGGGGCGCCCATTCCTACGAGCAGTACTTC
CDR3: CASSSGGAHSYEQYF

V: TRBV6-5
D: -
J: TRBJ1-2
size: -
DNA: TGTGCCAGCCATCAGGGCTATGGCTACACCTTC
CDR3: CASHQGYGYTF

V: TRBV5-6
D: TRBD1
J: TRBJ1-2
size: -
DNA: TGTGCCAGCAGTAACAGGGGGCTCGACTATGGCTACACCTTC
CDR3: CASSNRGLDYGYTF

V: TRBV7-8
D: TRBD2
J: TRBJ2-1
size: -
DNA: TGTGCCAGCAGGTCCAGCGGGAGTCGCAGTAATGAGCAGTTCTTC
CDR3: CASRSSGSRSNEQFF

V: TRBV6-2/TRBV6-3
D: TRBD1
J: TRBJ2-3
size: -
DNA: TGTGCCAGCAGTTTAACAGGGGGCACAGATACGCAGTATTTT
CDR3: CASSLTGGTDTQYF

V: TRBV28
D: TRBD2
J: TRBJ2-1
size: -
DNA: TGTGCCAGCAGTCTAGCGGGAGGGCTTGAGCAGTTCTTC
CDR3: CASSLAGGLEQFF

V: TRBV14
D: -
J: TRBJ2-5
size: once
DNA: TGTGCCAGCAGCCCACAGCTGGGAGAGACCCAGTACTTC
CDR3: CASSPQLGETQYF

V: TRBV6-6
D: TRBD1
J: TRBJ1-2
size: -
DNA: TGTGCCAGCAGTTCGGGACAGGGACGGACTTATGGCTACACCTTC
CDR3: CASSSGQGRTYGYTF

V: TRBV7-9
D: TRBD1
J: TRBJ2-3
size: -
DNA: TGTGCCAGCGGGGACAGTTTATTCTTCACTAGCACAGATACGCAGTATTTT
CDR3: CASGDSLFFTSTDTQYF

V: TRBV19
D: -
J: TRBJ1-5
size: -
DNA: TGTGCCAGTAGTATGGGCACACCTAGCAATCAGCCCCAGCATTTT
CDR3: CASSMGTPSNQPQHF

V: TRBV19
D: TRBD2
J: TRBJ2-2
size: -
DNA: TGTGCCAGTAGCATGCCGGGACTAGCGACAAACACCGGGGAGCTGTTTTTT
CDR3: CASSMPGLATNTGELFF

V: TRBV9
D: -
J: TRBJ2-2
size: -
DNA: TGTGCCAGCAGCGCGACAGGTCACACCGGGGAGCTGTTTTTT
CDR3: CASSATGHTGELFF

V: TRBV11-2
D: TRBD2
J: TRBJ2-2
size: -
DNA: TGTGCCAGCAAGGTCCGGGGGGAATCCACCGGGGAGCTGTTTTTT
CDR3: CASKVRGESTGELFF

V: TRBV2
D: TRBD1
J: TRBJ1-2
size: -
DNA: TGTGCCAGAGGGTCTGTACAGGGGGGATTCTATGGCTACACCTTC
CDR3: CARGSVQGGFYGYTF

V: TRBV5-1
D: -
J: TRBJ2-3
size: -
DNA: TGCGCCAGCAGCTTGGCTCTCCAACTAGGAGATACGCAGTATTTT
CDR3: CASSLALQLGDTQYF

V: TRBV6-1
D: -
J: TRBJ2-3
size: -
DNA: TGTGCCAGCAGTGAATGGCGGGGGCGGATCACAGATACGCAGTATTTT
CDR3: CASSEWRGRITDTQYF

V: TRBV3-1/TRBV3-2
D: TRBD2
J: TRBJ2-1
size: -
DNA: TGTGCCAGCAGCCCCCAGAAGGGACTAGCGGTAAATGAGCAGTTCTTC
CDR3: CASSPQKGLAVNEQFF

V: TRBV2
D: -
J: TRBJ2-1
size: few
DNA: TGTGCCTCCCAGGGGACTAACTCCTACAATGAGCAGTTCTTC
CDR3: CASQGTNSYNEQFF

V: TRBV7-3
D: -
J: TRBJ1-2
size: -
DNA: TGTGCCAGCAGCCACGGGGGGGCGACTGGCTACACCTTC
CDR3: CASSHGGATGYTF

V: TRBV6-5
D: TRBD1
J: TRBJ1-5
size: -
DNA: TGTGCCAGCAAGGGACAGACTTATCAGCCCCAGCATTTT
CDR3: CASKGQTYQPQHF

V: TRBV5-6
D: TRBD2
J: TRBJ2-1
size: -
DNA: TGTGCCAGCAGCTCCTTAGCGGGGGGTTTGTACAATGAGCAGTTCTTC
CDR3: CASSSLAGGLYNEQFF

V: TRBV11-2
D: -
J: TRBJ2-7
size: -
DNA: TGTGCCAGCAGCCCAGGGGGGAGCTCCTACGAGCAGTACTTC
CDR3: CASSPGGSSYEQYF

V: TRBV6-1
D: TRBD2
J: TRBJ2-3
size: -
DNA: TGTGCCAGCAGTGAAAAGCTAGCGGGGGGGACAGATACGCAGTATTTT
CDR3: CASSEKLAGGTDTQYF